The T cell receptor (beta chain) under discussion was sequenced for a study of vaccination effects on CD4 cells after COVID-19. Data came from immunoSEQ multiplex PCR; TCRdb stores just in-frame clones and leaves some out. The sample yields tens of thousands of clones, 60% to 80% seen once. Using viral peptide pools, the ViraFEST assay grew out antigen-specific CD4+ T cells prior to sequencing. CD4+ T cells were isolated after around ten days of culture. Each culture well received over 1.5 million PBMC. These cells were then cultured in IMDM with about 10 IU/ml IL-2 and about 9.9 ug/ml peptides. Researchers swapped half the medium for IL-2 medium on both days 3 and 7. In germline, CDR1 is SGHRS, CDR2 YFSETQ. V shed 0 bases, J shed 4 bases, and the junction held 5 bases outside the gene matches. CDR3 size: 16 residues. This clone was detected only once. No antigen is known for it.

The gene calls are TRBV5-1 and TRBJ2-1; 9 bases are a match to TRBD1. The sample was CD4+ T cells from PBMCs cultured with HCoV-229E spike peptides, taken before COVID-19 vaccination. This TCR was recovered from a human donor who received a COVID-19 vaccine. The CDR3 reads CASSLATGTGYNEQFF. CDR3 sequence (DNA): TGCGCCAGCAGCTTGGCCACCGGGACAGGGTACAATGAGCAGTTCTTC. The full variable domain, with the rest looked up from reference TRBV5-1 and TRBJ2-1, is KAGVTQTPRYLIKTRGQQVTLSCSPISGHRSVSWYQQTPGQGLQFLFEYFSETQRNKGNFPGRFSGRQFSNSRSEMNVSTLELGDSALYLCASSLATGTGYNEQFFGPGTRLTVL.